This T cell receptor (beta chain) was obtained from a study of T cell repertoires in cytomegalovirus infection. Study-wide findings and caveats: CMV carriers having the relevant HLA were flagged by cumulative public TCR beta family frequency.

From the reads, TCRdb called clonotypes with MiXCR, one entry per CDR3 protein. This table holds roughly 920,000 distinct CDR3 sequences, 30% to 40% found once. Trimming stripped 3 bases from V and 0 bases from J, with 5 bases between. The length of the CDR3 is 13 residues. CDR1 and CDR2 from the germline V gene are ENHRY and SYGVKD. About this clonotype: Its antigen is unidentified.

The sequencing used cultured CD8+ T cells from PBMCs, collected from culture after CMV antigen stimulation. The sequence was obtained from a human donor in good health (CMV status not recorded). Some clones in this sample may be carry-over from other donors' samples. The V and J genes are TRBV10-3 and TRBJ2-5, with D unresolved. The CDR3 nucleotides read TGTGCCATCAGTGAATTAAACCAAGAGACCCAGTACTTC. It encodes CAISELNQETQYF.